The source of this T cell receptor (beta chain) is a study of blood T cells in healthy people across ages. Deletions cut 7 bases from V and 2 bases from J, with 10 bases between. CDR3 length: 13 amino acids. From germline, CDR1 is MNHNS and CDR2 SASEGT. It was with a sample-barcoded 5' primer and a J-beta primer mix that a second PCR of roughly 7 to 12 cycles was run. Each cDNA molecule, via a template-switch adaptor with 12 random nucleotides, was tagged. TCRdb re-analysed the 5' RACE reads in MiXCR, keeping a single row per CDR3 protein. The sample has about 1.5 million distinct CDR3 sequences, about 45% seen once; the top ten hold about 4%. The sample providers were healthy Caucasian people from Russia, aged roughly 6 to 90. Study results and caveats: The lack of PBMC sorting stopped any conclusive naive versus antigen-experienced comparison. Samples with more naive T cells showed higher observed beta diversity.

There are a few counts of this clonotype. Its target is unknown. The TCR sequence derives from a young woman in good health. The chain has TRBV6-1 and TRBJ2-3; unclear D gene. Sequenced: blood. CDR3 residues: CASKARSTDTQYF. In nucleotides, the CDR3 is TGTGCCAGCAAAGCGCGATCCACAGATACGCAGTATTTT.